Described below is a single TCR beta chain sequence and its context. Antigen unknown. Assay: immunoSEQ multiplex PCR; the TCRdb copy retains only in-frame clones and omits some. The table lists 50,000 to 60,000 clones, more than 85% of them singletons, with approximately 19% in the top ten. The CDR3 has 14 amino acids. The J segment lost 6 bases and the V segment lost 7 bases, leaving 9 bases of the junction unmatched. Germline V CDR1 and CDR2: MDHEN, SYDVKM. The sample comes from a study of lymphopenia after photon versus proton radiotherapy. Study-wide results and limits: Oligoclonal CD8+ Temra expansion after nadir drove photon patients' diversity drop.

The chain employs TRBV28 and TRBJ2-1; 7 bases match TRBD2. This specimen was peripheral blood, taken from a patient treated with photon-based radiotherapy. This TCR derives from a woman in her thirties or forties with cholangiocarcinoma. CDR3 DNA: TGTGCCAGCAAACGAGCGGGAACCAGCAATGAGCAGTTCTTC. Translating gives CASKRAGTSNEQFF.